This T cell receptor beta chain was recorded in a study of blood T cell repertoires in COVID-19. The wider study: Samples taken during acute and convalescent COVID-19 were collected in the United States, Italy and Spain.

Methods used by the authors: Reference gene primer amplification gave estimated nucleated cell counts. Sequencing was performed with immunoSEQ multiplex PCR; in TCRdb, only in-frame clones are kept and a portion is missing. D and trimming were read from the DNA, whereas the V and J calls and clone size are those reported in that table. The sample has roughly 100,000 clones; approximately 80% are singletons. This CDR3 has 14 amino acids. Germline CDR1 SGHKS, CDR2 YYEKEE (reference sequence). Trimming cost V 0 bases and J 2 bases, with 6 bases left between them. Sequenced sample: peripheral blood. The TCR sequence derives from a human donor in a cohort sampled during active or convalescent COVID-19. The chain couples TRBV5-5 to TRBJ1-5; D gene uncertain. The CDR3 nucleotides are TGTGCCAGCAGCTTGGGTGCGGGCAATCAGCCCCAGCATTTT. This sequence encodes CASSLGAGNQPQHF. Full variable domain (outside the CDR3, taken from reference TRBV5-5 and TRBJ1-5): DAGVTQSPTHLIKTRGQQVTLRCSPISGHKSVSWYQQVLGQGPQFIFQYYEKEERGRGNFPDRFSARQFPNYSSELNVNALLLGDSALYLCASSLGAGNQPQHFGDGTRLSIL.